Sequencing of this TCR beta chain was carried out in a study of OX40 agonist ivuxolimab in advanced cancers. Study-level points and caveats: There were, on average, more expanded clones in CD8+ T cells than in CD4+.

As for this clone: Its antigen is still unknown.

This CDR3 comprises 11 residues. V lost 7 bases, J lost 7 bases, and 12 bases lay in between. The germline V gene encodes CDR1 SGDLS and CDR2 YYNGEE. Here immunoSEQ multiplex PCR was the method, and the copy in TCRdb shows in-frame clones only, minus some. Among about 44,000 clones, 70% to 90% were seen once, and the ten largest hold around half. The rearrangement joins TRBV9 to TRBJ2-7; D is possibly TRBD1 (5 bases). This clonotype was obtained from an adult with an advanced solid tumor such as melanoma, head and neck, liver or kidney cancer. This specimen was CD4+ or CD8+ T cells sorted from blood, taken in a trial of the OX40 agonist ivuxolimab. Written as DNA, the CDR3 is TGTGCCAGCCAGGGTTTGGGGGAGCAGTACTTC. As protein: CASQGLGEQYF.